The 5 T cell receptor beta chains below come from one sample, sequenced in a study of shared clonotypes between healthy human individuals. CD45RO-negative CD8 cells positively selected for CCR7 made up the naive population, which excluded terminally differentiated effector memory CD45RA+ cells. Only in-frame clones appear in the TCRdb table, and some are missing; sequencing was by immunoSEQ multiplex PCR. Among millions of clones listed, approximately 94% were seen once. Sequenced input: naive CD8+ T cells sorted from blood. These receptors were obtained from a man aged 18 to 30 in good health.

This sequence joins TRBV15 and TRBJ2-7, with TRBD1 matching over 7 bases. Trimming removed 5 bases from V and 0 bases from J; junction bases left unmatched: 4. The CDR3 spans 14 residues. Per the germline V gene, CDR1 is LNHNV and CDR2 is YYDKDF (reference sequence). The CDR3 reads CATSPTGNSYEQYF. The CDR3, as DNA: TGTGCCACCAGCCCGACAGGGAACTCCTACGAGCAGTACTTC. Supplemented by reference TRBV15 and TRBJ2-7, the full variable domain reads DAMVIQNPRYQVTQFGKPVTLSCSQTLNHNVMYWYQQKSSQAPKLLFHYYDKDFNNEADTPDNFQSRRPNTSFCFLDIRSPGLGDTAMYLCATSPTGNSYEQYFGPGTRLTVT.

The gene calls are TRBV7-9 and TRBJ1-1, with TRBD1 as a possible D gene (6 bases). Per germline, CDR1 SEHNR and CDR2 FQNEAQ (reference sequence). Between the trimmed V and J ends, which lost 5 bases and 5 bases, there was a span of 12 bases. This CDR3 region has 13 residues. The CDR3 reads CASSRGLGTEAFF. CDR3 in DNA: TGTGCCAGCAGCCGGGGGCTGGGAACTGAAGCTTTCTTT.

In this sample, this clone turned up once. The chain uses TRBV5-8 and TRBJ2-1; D is perhaps TRBD1 (6 bases). Trimming removed 4 bases from V and 9 bases from J, with 11 bases in between. The germline V gene encodes CDR1 SGHTS and CDR2 YDEGEE. The CDR3 has 12 amino acids. CDR3 nucleotides: TGTGCCAGCAGCACCGGGACAAGTGAGCAGTTCTTC. This translates into CASSTGTSEQFF. The full variable domain, rest sourced from reference TRBV5-8 and TRBJ2-1, is EAGVTQSPTHLIKTRGQQATLRCSPISGHTSVYWYQQALGLGLQFLLWYDEGEERNRGNFPPRFSGRQFPNYSSELNVNALELEDSALYLCASSTGTSEQFFGPGTRLTVL.

This clone was seen once. The chain carries TRBV28 and TRBJ1-2, with D perhaps matching TRBD1 (5 bases). The germline V gene has CDR1 MDHEN and CDR2 SYDVKM. The V end lost 2 bases, the J end lost 0 bases, and 10 bases lay between the germline ends. The CDR3 loop spans 15 amino acids. The CDR3 loop is CASSLQGLANYGYTF. The CDR3 bases are TGTGCCAGCAGTTTACAGGGCCTAGCTAACTATGGCTACACCTTC.

This chain connects TRBV11-2 to TRBJ2-3, with D unclear. CDR3 length equals 15 residues. V was cut by 2 bases and J by 2 bases, with 11 bases left in between. CDR1 and CDR2 (germline): SGHAT, FQNNGV. CDR3 nucleotides: TGTGCCAGCAGCTTAATGGGAAGTCCCACAGATACGCAGTATTTT. It yields the protein CASSLMGSPTDTQYF.